This T cell receptor beta chain derives from a study of blood T cell repertoires in COVID-19. TCRdb's table, derived via immunoSEQ multiplex PCR, lists solely in-frame clones and lacks some. The sample carries about 78,000 clones, about 89% recorded once. In germline, CDR1 is KGHDR, CDR2 SFDVKD. The germline V and J ends were trimmed by 3 bases and 7 bases, with 17 bases remaining between them. This CDR3 region has 16 residues. The source of this sequence is a man in his fifties with active or convalescent COVID-19. The chain carries TRBV24-1 and TRBJ2-2; a possible D gene is TRBD2 (6 bases). The source material was peripheral blood. The CDR3 coding sequence is TGTGCCACCAGTGATGGGGGGAGCGCTAGCCACGGGGAGCTGTTTTTT. It codes for CATSDGGSASHGELFF.